This TCR beta chain was retrieved from a study of T cell repertoires in cytomegalovirus infection. The CDR3 length is 16 residues. Germline values: CDR1 SEHNR, CDR2 FQNEAQ (reference sequence). Trimming removed 5 bases at V and 0 bases at J, with 13 bases between. Each CDR3 protein is one row after TCRdb ran MiXCR on the reads. The sample yields about 180,000 distinct CDR3 sequences, about a sixth seen once. This chain links TRBV7-9 with TRBJ2-2; D possibly corresponds to TRBD1 (5 bases). The TCR originated in a human donor in good health (CMV status not recorded). Some clones in this sample may be carry-over from other donors' samples. Sequenced input: CD8+ T cells from PBMCs. CDR3 sequence (DNA): TGTGCCAGCAGCCCACTCAGGGCGACGAACACCGGGGAGCTGTTTTTT. Encoded protein: CASSPLRATNTGELFF.